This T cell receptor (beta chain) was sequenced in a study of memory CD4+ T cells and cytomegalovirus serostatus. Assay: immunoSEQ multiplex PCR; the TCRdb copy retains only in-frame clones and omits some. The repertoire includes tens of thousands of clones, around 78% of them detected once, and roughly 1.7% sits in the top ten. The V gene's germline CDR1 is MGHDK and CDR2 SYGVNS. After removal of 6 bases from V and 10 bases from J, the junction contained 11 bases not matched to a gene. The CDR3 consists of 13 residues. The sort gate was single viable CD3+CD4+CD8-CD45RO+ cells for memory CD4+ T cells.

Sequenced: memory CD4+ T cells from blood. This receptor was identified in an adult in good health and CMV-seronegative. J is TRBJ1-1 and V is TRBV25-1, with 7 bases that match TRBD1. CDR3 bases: TGTGCCAGCAGGGACGTGGAGAACAGGGGAGCTTTCTTT. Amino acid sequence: CASRDVENRGAFF.